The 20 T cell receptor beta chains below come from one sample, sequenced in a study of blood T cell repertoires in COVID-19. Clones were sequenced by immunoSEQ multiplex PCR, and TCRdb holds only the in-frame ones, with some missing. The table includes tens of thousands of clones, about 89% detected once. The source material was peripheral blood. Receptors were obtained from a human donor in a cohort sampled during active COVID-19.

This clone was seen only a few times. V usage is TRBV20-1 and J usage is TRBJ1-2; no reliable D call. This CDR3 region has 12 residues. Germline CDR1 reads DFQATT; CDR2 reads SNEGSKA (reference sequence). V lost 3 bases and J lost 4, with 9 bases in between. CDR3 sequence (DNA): TGCAGTGCTAGTAACAGCCCCTATGGCTACACCTTC. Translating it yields CSASNSPYGYTF.

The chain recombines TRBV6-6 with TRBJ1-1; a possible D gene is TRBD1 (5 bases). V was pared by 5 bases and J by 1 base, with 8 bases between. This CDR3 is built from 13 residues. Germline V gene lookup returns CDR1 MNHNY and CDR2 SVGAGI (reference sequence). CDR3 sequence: CASSDGQNTEAFF. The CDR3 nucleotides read TGTGCCAGCAGTGATGGACAGAACACTGAAGCTTTCTTT.

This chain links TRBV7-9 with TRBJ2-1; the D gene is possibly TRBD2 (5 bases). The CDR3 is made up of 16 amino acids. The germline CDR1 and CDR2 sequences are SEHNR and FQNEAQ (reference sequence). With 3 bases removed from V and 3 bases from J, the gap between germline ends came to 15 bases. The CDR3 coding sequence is TGTGCCAGCAGCTTGTCCATCCGGGATAACTACAATGAGCAGTTCTTC. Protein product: CASSLSIRDNYNEQFF. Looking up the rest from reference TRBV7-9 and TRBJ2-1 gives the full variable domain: DTGVSQNPRHKITKRGQNVTFRCDPISEHNRLYWYRQTLGQGPEFLTYFQNEAQLEKSRLLSDRFSAERPKGSFSTLEIQRTEQGDSAMYLCASSLSIRDNYNEQFFGPGTRLTVL.

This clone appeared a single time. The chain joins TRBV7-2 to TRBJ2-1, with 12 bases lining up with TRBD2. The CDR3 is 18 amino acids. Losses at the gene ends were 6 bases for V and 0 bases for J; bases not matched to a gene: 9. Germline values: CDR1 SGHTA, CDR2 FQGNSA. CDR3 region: CASSFRTSGDSSYNEQFF. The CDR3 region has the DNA TGTGCCAGCAGTTTTAGGACTAGCGGGGACAGCTCCTACAATGAGCAGTTCTTC. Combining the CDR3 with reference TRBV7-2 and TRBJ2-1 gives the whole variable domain GAGVSQSPSNKVTEKGKDVELRCDPISGHTALYWYRQSLGQGLEFLIYFQGNSAPDKSGLPSDRFSAERTGGSVSTLTIQRTQQEDSAVYLCASSFRTSGDSSYNEQFFGPGTRLTVL.

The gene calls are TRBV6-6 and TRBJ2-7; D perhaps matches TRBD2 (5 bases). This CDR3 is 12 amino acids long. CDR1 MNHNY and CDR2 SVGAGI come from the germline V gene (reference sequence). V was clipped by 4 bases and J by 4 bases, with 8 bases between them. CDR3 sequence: CASSSRRYEQYF. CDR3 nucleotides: TGTGCCAGCAGTTCCAGGAGGTACGAGCAGTACTTC.

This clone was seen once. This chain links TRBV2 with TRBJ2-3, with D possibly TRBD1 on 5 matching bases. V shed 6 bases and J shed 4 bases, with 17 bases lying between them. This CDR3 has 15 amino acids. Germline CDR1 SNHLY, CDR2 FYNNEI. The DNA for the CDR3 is TGTGCCAGCAGGAGTCAGGGTATGGTGGCAGATACGCAGTATTTT. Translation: CASRSQGMVADTQYF. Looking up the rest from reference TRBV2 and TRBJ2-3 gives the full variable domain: EPEVTQTPSHQVTQMGQEVILRCVPISNHLYFYWYRQILGQKVEFLVSFYNNEISEKSEIFDDQFSVERPDGSNFTLKIRSTKLEDSAMYFCASRSQGMVADTQYFGPGTRLTVL.

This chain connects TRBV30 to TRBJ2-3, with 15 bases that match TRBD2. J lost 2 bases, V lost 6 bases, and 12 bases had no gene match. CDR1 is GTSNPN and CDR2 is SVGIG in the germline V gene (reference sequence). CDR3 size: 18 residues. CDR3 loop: CACKWTSGGAFDTDTQYF. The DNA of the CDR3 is TGTGCCTGTAAATGGACTAGCGGGGGGGCCTTTGACACAGATACGCAGTATTTT.

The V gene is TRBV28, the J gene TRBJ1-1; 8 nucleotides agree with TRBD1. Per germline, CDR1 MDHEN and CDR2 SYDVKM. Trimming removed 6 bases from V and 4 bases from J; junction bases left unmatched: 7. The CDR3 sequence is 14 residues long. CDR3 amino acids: CASRGGQGSTEAFF. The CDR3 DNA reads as TGTGCCAGCAGAGGTGGACAGGGTAGCACTGAAGCTTTCTTT.

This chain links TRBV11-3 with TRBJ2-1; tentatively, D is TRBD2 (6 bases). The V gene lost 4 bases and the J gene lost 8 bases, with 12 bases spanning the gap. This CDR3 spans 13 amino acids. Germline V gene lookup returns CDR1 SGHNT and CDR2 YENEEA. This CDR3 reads CASSSTSRDEQFF. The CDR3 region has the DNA TGTGCCAGCAGCTCGACTAGTAGGGATGAGCAGTTCTTC.

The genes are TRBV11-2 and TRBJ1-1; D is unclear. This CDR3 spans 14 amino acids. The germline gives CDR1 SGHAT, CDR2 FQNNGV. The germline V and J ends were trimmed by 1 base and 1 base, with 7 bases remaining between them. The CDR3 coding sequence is TGTGCCAGCAGCTTAGGTAGCGAGAACACTGAAGCTTTCTTT. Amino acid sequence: CASSLGSENTEAFF.

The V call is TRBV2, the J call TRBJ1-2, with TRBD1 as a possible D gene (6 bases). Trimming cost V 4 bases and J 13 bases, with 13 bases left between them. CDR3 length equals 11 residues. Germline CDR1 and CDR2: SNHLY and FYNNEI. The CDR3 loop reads CASSGQEAATF. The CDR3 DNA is TGTGCCAGCAGTGGACAGGAAGCGGCCACCTTC.

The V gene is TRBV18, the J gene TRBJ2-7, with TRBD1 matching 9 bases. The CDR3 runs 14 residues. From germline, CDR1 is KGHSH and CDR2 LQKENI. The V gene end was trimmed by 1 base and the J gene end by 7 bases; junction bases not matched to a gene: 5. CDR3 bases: TGTGCCAGCTCACCACATCCGACAGGGGGGGAGCAGTACGTC. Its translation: CASSPHPTGGEQYV.

This CDR3 is CASTRGAGGDEKLFF. CDR3 DNA sequence: TGTGCCAGCACCCGGGGTGCCGGAGGGGATGAAAAACTGTTTTTT. The chain has TRBV11-3 and TRBJ1-4; D might be TRBD1 (5 bases). The CDR3 contains 15 residues. The V gene's germline CDR1 is SGHNT and CDR2 YENEEA. Trimming took 7 bases from V and 6 from J, leaving 18 bases between them.

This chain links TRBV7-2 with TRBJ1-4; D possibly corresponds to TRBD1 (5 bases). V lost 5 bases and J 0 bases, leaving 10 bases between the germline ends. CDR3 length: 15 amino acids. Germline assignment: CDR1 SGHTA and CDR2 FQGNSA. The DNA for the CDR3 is TGTGCCAGCAGCAGCTGGACAACAACTAATGAAAAACTGTTTTTT. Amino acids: CASSSWTTTNEKLFF. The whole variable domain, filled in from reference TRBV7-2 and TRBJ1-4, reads GAGVSQSPSNKVTEKGKDVELRCDPISGHTALYWYRQSLGQGLEFLIYFQGNSAPDKSGLPSDRFSAERTGGSVSTLTIQRTQQEDSAVYLCASSSWTTTNEKLFFGSGTQLSVL.

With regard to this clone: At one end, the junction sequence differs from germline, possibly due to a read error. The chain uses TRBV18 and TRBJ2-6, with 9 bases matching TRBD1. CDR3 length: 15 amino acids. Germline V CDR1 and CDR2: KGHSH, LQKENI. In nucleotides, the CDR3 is TGTGCCAGCTCTCCACAGGGGGCCGGGGCCAACGTCCTGACTTTC. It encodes CASSPQGAGANVLTF. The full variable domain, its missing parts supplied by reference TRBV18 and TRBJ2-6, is NAGVMQNPRHLVRRRGQEARLRCSPMKGHSHVYWYRQLPEEGLKFMVYLQKENIIDESGMPKERFSAEFPKEGPSILRIQQVVRGDSAAYFCASSPQGAGANVLTFGAGSRLTVL.

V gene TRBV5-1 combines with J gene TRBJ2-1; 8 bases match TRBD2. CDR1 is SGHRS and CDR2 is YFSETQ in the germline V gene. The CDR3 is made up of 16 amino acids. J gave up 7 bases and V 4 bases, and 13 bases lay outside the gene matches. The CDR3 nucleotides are TGCGCCAGCAGCGTAGCGGGAACGGGACGTAGGAATGAGCAGTTCTTC. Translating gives CASSVAGTGRRNEQFF.

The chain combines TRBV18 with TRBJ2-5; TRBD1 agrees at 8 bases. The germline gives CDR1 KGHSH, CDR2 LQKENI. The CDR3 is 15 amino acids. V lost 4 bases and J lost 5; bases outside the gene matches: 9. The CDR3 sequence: CASSQRTGTGETQYF. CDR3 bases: TGTGCCAGCTCACAGAGGACAGGGACGGGGGAGACCCAGTACTTC.

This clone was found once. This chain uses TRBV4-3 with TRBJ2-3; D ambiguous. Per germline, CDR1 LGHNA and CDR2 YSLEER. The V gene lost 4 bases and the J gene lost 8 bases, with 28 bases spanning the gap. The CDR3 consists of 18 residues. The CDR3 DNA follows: TGCGCCAGCAGCCGTGACGCGGATCAGCCTAGTCGGGTGGCTACGCAGTATTTT. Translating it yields CASSRDADQPSRVATQYF.

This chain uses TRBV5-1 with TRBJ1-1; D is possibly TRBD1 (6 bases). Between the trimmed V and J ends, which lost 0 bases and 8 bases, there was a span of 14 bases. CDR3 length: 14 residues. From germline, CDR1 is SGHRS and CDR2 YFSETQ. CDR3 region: CASSLGSSQGEAFF. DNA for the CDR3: TGCGCCAGCAGCTTGGGCTCGTCGCAGGGGGAAGCTTTCTTT.

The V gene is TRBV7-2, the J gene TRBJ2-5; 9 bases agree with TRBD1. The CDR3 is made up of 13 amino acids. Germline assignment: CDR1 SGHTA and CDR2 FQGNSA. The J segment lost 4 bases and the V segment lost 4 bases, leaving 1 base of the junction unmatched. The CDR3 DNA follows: TGTGCCAGCAGCTCGGACAGGGGAGAGACCCAGTACTTC. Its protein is CASSSDRGETQYF. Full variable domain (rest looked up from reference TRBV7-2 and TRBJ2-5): GAGVSQSPSNKVTEKGKDVELRCDPISGHTALYWYRQSLGQGLEFLIYFQGNSAPDKSGLPSDRFSAERTGGSVSTLTIQRTQQEDSAVYLCASSSDRGETQYFGPGTRLLVL.